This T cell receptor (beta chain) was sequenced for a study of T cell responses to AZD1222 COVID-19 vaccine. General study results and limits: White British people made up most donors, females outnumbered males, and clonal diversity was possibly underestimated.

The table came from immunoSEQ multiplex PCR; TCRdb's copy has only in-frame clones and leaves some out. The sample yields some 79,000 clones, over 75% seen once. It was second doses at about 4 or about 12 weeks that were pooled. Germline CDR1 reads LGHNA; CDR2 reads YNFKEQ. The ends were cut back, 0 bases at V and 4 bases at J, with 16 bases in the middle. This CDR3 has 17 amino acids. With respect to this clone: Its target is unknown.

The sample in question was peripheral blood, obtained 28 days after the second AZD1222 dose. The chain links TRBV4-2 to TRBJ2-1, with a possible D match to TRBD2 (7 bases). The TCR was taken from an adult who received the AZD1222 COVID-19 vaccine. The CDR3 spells CASSQEVGGGLYNEQFF. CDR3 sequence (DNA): TGTGCCAGCAGCCAAGAAGTTGGGGGGGGGCTGTACAATGAGCAGTTCTTC.